This T cell receptor (beta chain) is from a study of T cell repertoires in cytomegalovirus infection. Study overall: Both recently identified HLA-C-restricted and well-studied HLA-B-restricted CMV epitopes were used in the study. CMV infection together with matching HLA type was indicated by public TCR beta signatures. Study-level results: Dominating the ex vivo response were HLA-C-restricted CMV-specific TCR beta clonotypes. Accumulated public TCR beta family frequency recognized individuals carrying CMV together with the relevant HLA.

In its sample, this clonotype was seen a few times. The antigen is not known. TCRdb passed the reads through MiXCR, listing each CDR3 protein once. This table has 680,000 or so distinct CDR3 sequences, around 31% appearing once. The source material was cultured PBMCs, sampled from culture after CMV antigen stimulation. The TCR sequence derives from a human donor in good health (CMV status not recorded). Some clones in this sample may be carry-over from other donors' samples.

The CDR3 is CASSLEGLPYEQYF. DNA of the CDR3: TGTGCCAGCAGCTTAGAGGGGCTACCCTACGAGCAGTACTTC. The rearrangement uses TRBV7-9 and TRBJ2-7; perhaps TRBD1 as D (5 bases). Between the trimmed V and J ends, which lost 1 base and 2 bases, there was a span of 9 bases. This CDR3 comprises 14 residues. Germline-derived CDR1 and CDR2 are SEHNR and FQNEAQ (reference sequence).